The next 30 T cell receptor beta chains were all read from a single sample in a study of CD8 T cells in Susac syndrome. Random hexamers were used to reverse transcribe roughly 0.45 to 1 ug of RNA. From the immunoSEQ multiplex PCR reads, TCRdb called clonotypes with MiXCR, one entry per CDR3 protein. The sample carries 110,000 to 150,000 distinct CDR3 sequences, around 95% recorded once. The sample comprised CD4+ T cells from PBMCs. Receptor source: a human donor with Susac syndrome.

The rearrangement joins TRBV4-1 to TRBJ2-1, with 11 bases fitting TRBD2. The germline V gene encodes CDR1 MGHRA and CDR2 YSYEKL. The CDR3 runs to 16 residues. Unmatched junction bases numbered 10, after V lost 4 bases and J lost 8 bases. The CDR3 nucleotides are TGCGCCAGCAGCCCCGGGACTAGCGGCTTTAACGATGAGCAGTTCTTC. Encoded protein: CASSPGTSGFNDEQFF.

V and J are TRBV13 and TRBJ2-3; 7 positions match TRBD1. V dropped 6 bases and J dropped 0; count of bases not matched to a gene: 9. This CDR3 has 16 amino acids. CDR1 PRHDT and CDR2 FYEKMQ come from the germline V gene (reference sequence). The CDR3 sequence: CASSEGALTSTDTQYF. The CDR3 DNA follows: TGTGCCAGCAGTGAGGGGGCCCTTACTAGCACAGATACGCAGTATTTT.

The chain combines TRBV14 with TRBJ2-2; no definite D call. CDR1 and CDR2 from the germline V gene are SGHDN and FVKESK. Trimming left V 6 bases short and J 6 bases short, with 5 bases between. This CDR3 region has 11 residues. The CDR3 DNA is TGTGCCAGCAGATCCGCCGGGGAGCTGTTTTTT. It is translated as CASRSAGELFF.

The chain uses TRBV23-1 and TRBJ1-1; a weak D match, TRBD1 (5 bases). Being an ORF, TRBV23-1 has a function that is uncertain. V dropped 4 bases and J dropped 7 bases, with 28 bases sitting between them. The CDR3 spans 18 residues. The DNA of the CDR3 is TGCGCCAGCAGTCCCTCCGGGGCCCAGACAGCCCGTGGTTGTGAAGCTTTCTTT. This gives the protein CASSPSGAQTARGCEAFF.

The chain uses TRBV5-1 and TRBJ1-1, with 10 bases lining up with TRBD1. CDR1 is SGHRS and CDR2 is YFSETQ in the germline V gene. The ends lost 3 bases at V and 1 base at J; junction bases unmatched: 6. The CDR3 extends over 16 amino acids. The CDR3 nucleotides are TGCGCCAGCAGCTCAGGGACAGGGGTTTGGAACACTGAAGCTTTCTTT. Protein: CASSSGTGVWNTEAFF.

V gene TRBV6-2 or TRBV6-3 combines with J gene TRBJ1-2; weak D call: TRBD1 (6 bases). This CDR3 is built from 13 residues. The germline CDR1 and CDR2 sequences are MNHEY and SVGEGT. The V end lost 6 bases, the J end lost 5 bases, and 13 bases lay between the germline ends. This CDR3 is CASRTAGEYGYTF. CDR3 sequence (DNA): TGTGCCAGCAGGACGGCAGGGGAGTATGGCTACACCTTC.

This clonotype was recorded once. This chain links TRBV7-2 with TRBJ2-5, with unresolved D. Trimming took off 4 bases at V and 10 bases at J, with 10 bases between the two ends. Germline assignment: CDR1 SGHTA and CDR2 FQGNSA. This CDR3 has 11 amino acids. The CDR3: CASSYLGIQYF. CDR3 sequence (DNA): TGTGCCAGCAGCTACCTAGGGATCCAGTACTTC.

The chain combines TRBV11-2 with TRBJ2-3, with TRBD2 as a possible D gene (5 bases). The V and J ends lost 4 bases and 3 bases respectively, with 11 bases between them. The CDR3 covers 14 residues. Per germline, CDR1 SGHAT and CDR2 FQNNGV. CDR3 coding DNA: TGTGCCAGCAGCTACCTCCGAGGGACAGATACGCAGTATTTT. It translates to CASSYLRGTDTQYF.

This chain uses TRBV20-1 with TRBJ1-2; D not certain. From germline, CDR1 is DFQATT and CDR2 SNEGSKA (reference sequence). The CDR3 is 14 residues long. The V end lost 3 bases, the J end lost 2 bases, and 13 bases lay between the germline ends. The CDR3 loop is CSASRAAKNYGYTF. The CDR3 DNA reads TGCAGTGCTAGTCGGGCAGCGAAAAACTATGGCTACACCTTC.

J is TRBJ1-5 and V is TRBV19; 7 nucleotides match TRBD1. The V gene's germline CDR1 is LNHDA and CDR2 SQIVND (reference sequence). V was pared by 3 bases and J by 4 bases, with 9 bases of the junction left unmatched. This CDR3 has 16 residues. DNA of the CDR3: TGTGCCAGTAGTATTGGGGCGGCAGGGGGAAATCAGCCCCAGCATTTT. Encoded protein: CASSIGAAGGNQPQHF.

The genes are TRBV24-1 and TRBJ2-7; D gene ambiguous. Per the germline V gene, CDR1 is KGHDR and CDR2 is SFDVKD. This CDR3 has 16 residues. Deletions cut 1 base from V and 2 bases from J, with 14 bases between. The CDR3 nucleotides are TGTGCCACCAGTGATTTCCCCCTGGGCGGCCCCTACGAGCAGTACTTC. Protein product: CATSDFPLGGPYEQYF.

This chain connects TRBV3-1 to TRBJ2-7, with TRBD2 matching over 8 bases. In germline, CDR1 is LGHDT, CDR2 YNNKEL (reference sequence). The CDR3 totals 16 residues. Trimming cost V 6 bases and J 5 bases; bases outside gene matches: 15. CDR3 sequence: CASRPNPGGGRDEQYF. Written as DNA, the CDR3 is TGTGCCAGCAGACCCAACCCGGGGGGGGGCAGAGACGAGCAGTACTTC.

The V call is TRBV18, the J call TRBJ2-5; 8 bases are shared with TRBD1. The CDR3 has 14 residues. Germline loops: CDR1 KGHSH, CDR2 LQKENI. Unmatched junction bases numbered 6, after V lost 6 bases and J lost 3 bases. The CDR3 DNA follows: TGTGCCAGCTCCCGGACAGGGCCCGAAGAGACCCAGTACTTC. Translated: CASSRTGPEETQYF. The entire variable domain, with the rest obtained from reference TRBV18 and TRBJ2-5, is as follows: NAGVMQNPRHLVRRRGQEARLRCSPMKGHSHVYWYRQLPEEGLKFMVYLQKENIIDESGMPKERFSAEFPKEGPSILRIQQVVRGDSAAYFCASSRTGPEETQYFGPGTRLLVL.

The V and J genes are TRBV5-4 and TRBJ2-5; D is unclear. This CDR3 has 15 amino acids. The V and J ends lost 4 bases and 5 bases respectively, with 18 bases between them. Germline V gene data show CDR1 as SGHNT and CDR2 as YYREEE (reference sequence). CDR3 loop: CASSLDPGPRETQYF. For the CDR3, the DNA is TGTGCCAGCAGCCTGGACCCGGGTCCCCGGGAGACCCAGTACTTC.

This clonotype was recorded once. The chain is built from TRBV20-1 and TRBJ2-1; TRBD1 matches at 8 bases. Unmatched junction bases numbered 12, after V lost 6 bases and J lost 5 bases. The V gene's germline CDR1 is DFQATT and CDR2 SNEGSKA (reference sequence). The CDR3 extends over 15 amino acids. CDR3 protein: CSAPLSGQVNNEQFF. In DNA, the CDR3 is TGCAGTGCCCCCCTTTCGGGACAGGTTAACAATGAGCAGTTCTTC.

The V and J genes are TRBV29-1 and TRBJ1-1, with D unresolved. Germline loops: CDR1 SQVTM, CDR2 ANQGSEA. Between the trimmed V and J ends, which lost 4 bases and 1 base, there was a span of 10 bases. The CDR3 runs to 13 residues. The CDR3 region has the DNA TGCAGCGTTGTTTGGAGCGCGAACACTGAAGCTTTCTTT. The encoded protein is CSVVWSANTEAFF.

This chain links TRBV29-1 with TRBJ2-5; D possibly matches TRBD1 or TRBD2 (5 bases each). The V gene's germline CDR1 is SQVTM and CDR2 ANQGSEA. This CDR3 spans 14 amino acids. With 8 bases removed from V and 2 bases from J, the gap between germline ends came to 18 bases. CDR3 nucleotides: TGCAGCTCACGAAAGGGGACGGCACAAGAGACCCAGTACTTC. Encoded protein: CSSRKGTAQETQYF.

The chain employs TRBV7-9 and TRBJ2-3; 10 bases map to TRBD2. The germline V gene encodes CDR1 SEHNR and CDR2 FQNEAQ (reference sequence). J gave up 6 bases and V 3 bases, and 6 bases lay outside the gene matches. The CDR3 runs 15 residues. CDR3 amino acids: CASSFSGGLYDTQYF. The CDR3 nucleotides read TGTGCCAGCAGCTTTAGCGGGGGGCTATACGATACGCAGTATTTT.

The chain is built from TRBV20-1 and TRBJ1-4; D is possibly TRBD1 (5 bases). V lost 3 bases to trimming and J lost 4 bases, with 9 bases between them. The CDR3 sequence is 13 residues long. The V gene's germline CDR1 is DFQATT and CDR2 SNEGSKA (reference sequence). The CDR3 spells CSASGQGNEKLFF. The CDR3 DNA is TGCAGTGCTAGTGGGCAGGGTAATGAAAAACTGTTTTTT.

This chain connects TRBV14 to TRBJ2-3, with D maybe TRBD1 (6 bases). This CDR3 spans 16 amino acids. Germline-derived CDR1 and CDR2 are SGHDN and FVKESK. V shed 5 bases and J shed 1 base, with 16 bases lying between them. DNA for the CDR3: TGTGCCAGCAGCTTACGACAGGCGGGTGGCACAGATACGCAGTATTTT. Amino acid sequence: CASSLRQAGGTDTQYF.

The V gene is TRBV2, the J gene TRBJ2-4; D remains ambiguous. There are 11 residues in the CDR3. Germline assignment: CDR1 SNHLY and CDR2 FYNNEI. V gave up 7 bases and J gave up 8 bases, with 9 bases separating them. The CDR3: CASTGEDIQYF. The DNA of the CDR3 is TGTGCCAGCACAGGAGAGGACATTCAGTACTTC.

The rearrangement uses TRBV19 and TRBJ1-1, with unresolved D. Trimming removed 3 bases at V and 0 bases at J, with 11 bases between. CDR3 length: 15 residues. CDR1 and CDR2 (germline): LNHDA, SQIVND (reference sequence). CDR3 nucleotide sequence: TGTGCCAGTAGTATCTCCGGTGGGGTGAACACTGAAGCTTTCTTT. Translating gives CASSISGGVNTEAFF. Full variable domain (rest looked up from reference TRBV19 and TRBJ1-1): DGGITQSPKYLFRKEGQNVTLSCEQNLNHDAMYWYRQDPGQGLRLIYYSQIVNDFQKGDIAEGYSVSREKKESFPLTVTSAQKNPTAFYLCASSISGGVNTEAFFGQGTRLTVV.

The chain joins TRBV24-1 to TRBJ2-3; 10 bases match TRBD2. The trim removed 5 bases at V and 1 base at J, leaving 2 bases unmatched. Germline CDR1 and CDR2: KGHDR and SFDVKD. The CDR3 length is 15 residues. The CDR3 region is CATSGTSGRTDTQYF. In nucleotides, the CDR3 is TGTGCCACCAGTGGGACTAGCGGTCGCACAGATACGCAGTATTTT.

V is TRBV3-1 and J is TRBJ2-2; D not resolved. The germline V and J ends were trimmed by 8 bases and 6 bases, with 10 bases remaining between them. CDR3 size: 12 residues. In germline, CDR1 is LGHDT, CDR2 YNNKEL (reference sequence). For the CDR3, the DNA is TGTGCCAGCTCCCAGGATCCCGGGGAGCTGTTTTTT. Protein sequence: CASSQDPGELFF. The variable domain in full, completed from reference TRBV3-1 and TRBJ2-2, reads DTAVSQTPKYLVTQMGNDKSIKCEQNLGHDTMYWYKQDSKKFLKIMFSYNNKELIINETVPNRFSPKSPDKAHLNLHINSLELGDSAVYFCASSQDPGELFFGEGSRLTVL.

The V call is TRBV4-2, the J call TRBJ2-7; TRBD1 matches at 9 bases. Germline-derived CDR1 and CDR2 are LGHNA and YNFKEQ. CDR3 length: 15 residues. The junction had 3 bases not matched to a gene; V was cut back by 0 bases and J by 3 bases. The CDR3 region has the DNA TGTGCCAGCAGCCAAGAGGACAGGGGCGACTACGAGCAGTACTTC. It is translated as CASSQEDRGDYEQYF.

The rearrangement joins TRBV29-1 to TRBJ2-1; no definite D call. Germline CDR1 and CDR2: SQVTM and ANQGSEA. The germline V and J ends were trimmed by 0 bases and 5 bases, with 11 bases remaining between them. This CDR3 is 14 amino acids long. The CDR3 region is CSVEDKGLHNEQFF. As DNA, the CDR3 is TGCAGCGTTGAAGATAAGGGTCTCCACAATGAGCAGTTCTTC.

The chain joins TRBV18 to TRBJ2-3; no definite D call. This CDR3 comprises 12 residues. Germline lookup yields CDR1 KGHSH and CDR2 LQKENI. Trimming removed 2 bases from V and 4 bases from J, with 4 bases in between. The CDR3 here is CASSPRPDTQYF. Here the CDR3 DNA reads TGTGCCAGCTCACCAAGGCCAGATACGCAGTATTTT.

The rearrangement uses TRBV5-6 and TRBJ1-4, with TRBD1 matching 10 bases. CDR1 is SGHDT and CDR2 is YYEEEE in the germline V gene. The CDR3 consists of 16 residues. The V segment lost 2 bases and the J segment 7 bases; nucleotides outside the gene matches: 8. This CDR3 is CASSFRRQGASEKLFF. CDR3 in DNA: TGTGCCAGCAGCTTTCGTAGACAGGGGGCAAGTGAAAAACTGTTTTTT.

Here the CDR3 reads CASSGPRTPNTEAFF. In DNA, the CDR3 is TGTGCCAGCAGTGGCCCGCGGACCCCGAACACTGAAGCTTTCTTT. J is TRBJ1-1 and V is TRBV12-3 or TRBV12-4; D gene uncertain. V lost 5 bases and J lost 1, with 14 bases in between. This CDR3 spans 15 amino acids.

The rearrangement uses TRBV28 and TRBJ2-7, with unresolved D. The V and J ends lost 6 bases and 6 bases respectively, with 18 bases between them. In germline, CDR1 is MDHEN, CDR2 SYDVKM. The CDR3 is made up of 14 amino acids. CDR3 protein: CASSLIAAPSEQYF. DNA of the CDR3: TGTGCCAGCAGCCTCATTGCAGCCCCGTCCGAGCAGTACTTC.